This TCR beta chain was found in a study of T cells in Graves' hyperthyroidism and ophthalmopathy. RNA transcripts served as the template for amplifying TCR beta CDR3 regions. In the first-round RT-PCR of the TCR CDR3, the HTBI primer set was used. TCRdb fed the multiplex PCR reads into MiXCR, producing one record per CDR3 protein. The profile shows around 190,000 distinct CDR3 sequences, more than 15% of them singletons. Germline CDR1 SGHRS, CDR2 YFSETQ. There are 16 residues in the CDR3. V was cut by 0 bases and J by 0 bases, with 10 bases left in between. This clonotype was recorded a few times. The sequenced sample consisted of blood. The V gene is TRBV5-1, the J gene TRBJ2-1; D is unclear. The source is a woman in her 50s with Graves' hyperthyroidism. DNA of the CDR3: TGCGCCAGCAGCTTGGGACGGGCACACTCCTACAATGAGCAGTTCTTC. Amino acid sequence: CASSLGRAHSYNEQFF.